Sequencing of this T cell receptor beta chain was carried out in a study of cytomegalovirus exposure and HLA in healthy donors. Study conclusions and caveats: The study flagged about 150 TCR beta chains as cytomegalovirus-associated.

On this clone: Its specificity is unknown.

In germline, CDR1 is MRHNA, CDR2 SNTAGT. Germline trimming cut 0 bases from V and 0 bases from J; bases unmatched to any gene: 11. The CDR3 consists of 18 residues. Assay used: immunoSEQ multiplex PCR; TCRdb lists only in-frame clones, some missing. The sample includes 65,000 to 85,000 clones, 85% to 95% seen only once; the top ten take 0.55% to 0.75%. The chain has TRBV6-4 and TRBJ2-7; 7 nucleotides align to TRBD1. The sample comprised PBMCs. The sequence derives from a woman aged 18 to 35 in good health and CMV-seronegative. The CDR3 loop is CASSDSISPRTGSYEQYF. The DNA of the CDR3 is TGTGCCAGCAGTGACTCGATATCACCGAGGACAGGCTCCTACGAGCAGTACTTC.